This TCR beta chain was captured by sequencing in a study of TIL therapy for anti-PD-1-resistant metastatic lung cancer. Study-level information: Patients had a median age of around 54 years (range about 38-85). Half of patients were current or former smokers. Median tumor mutation burden was approximately 1.5 mutations per megabase. Findings of the study overall: Patients were highly selected, enriched for treatment-naive, never-smoker and oncogene-addicted cases.

As to this clone: Antigen: not known.

Sequencing used immunoSEQ v3. The data were produced by immunoSEQ multiplex PCR, yet TCRdb's version contains in-frame clones alone and is incomplete. Of approximately 57,000 clones listed, 75% to 90% are singletons. The germline V gene has CDR1 LGHNA and CDR2 YNFKEQ. This CDR3 region has 16 residues. J was trimmed by 3 bases and V by 3 bases; bases with no gene match: 7. Stated time point: pre-treatment sample, taken before nivolumab and TIL therapy. The sequence was obtained from a person between 25 and 79 years old with non-small cell lung cancer. This chain links TRBV4-2 with TRBJ2-3; TRBD1 matches 9 bases. Source: blood, taken at baseline. CDR3 bases: TGTGCCAGCAGCCATGACCGGGACAGGGAGACAGATACGCAGTATTTT. Amino acids: CASSHDRDRETDTQYF.